The 25 T cell receptor beta chains listed next were all sequenced from one sample in a study of radiation and T cells in renal cell carcinoma (dated by TCRdb to about 2020). The time point label corresponds to: blood 2 weeks post-SBRT. In the paper's terms, the treatment or condition label means: 15 Gy SBRT to primary tumor, nephrectomy 4 weeks later. Library creation used the immunoSEQ multiplex PCR assay. What TCRdb holds here is the immuneACCESS table cut down to in-frame rearrangements. Part of the clones is not present; checked against another copy, under half of the missing clones reflect an unresolved V gene, and the others are unexplained. The sample table contains 70,000 or so clones; only one count was recorded for about 80% of them. The ten largest make up 5.8% of the sample. The sequenced sample was blood, obtained from a patient whose treatment included radiotherapy and nephrectomy. All receptors derive from a man aged 60-69 years with renal cell carcinoma.

This clone was detected a few times. This chain uses TRBV5-6 with TRBJ1-1; D remains ambiguous. The CDR3 is made up of 14 amino acids. CDR1 is SGHDT and CDR2 is YYEEEE in the germline V gene. V shed 6 bases and J shed 0 bases, with 12 bases lying between them. CDR3 coding DNA: TGTGCCAGCATTCCTGGACTGATGAACACTGAAGCTTTCTTT. It is translated as CASIPGLMNTEAFF.

This rearrangement joins TRBV5-4 to TRBJ2-3; no clear D. The CDR3 covers 13 residues. Germline loops: CDR1 SGHNT, CDR2 YYREEE (reference sequence). Trimming cost V 0 bases and J 4 bases, with 6 bases left between them. CDR3 in amino acids: CASSLAFSDTQYF. As DNA, the CDR3 is TGTGCCAGCAGCTTGGCGTTCTCAGATACGCAGTATTTT.

This clone was observed once. The V call is TRBV11-3, the J call TRBJ2-1; D is uncertain. Per the germline V gene, CDR1 is SGHNT and CDR2 is YENEEA. The V and J ends lost 0 bases and 10 bases respectively, with 7 bases between them. The CDR3 totals 12 residues. CDR3 sequence: CASSLDSREQFF. The CDR3 DNA reads as TGTGCCAGCAGCTTAGACAGCCGCGAGCAGTTCTTC. Variable domain in full (rest from reference TRBV11-3 and TRBJ2-1): EAGVVQSPRYKIIEKKQPVAFWCNPISGHNTLYWYLQNLGQGPELLIRYENEEAVDDSQLPKDRFSAERLKGVDSTLKIQPAELGDSAVYLCASSLDSREQFFGPGTRLTVL.

The chain couples TRBV9 to TRBJ2-1; 10 bases line up with TRBD2. CDR1 is SGDLS and CDR2 is YYNGEE in the germline V gene. The V segment lost 4 bases and the J segment 4 bases; nucleotides outside the gene matches: 8. The CDR3 extends over 16 amino acids. The CDR3: CASSRGAGGIYNEQFF. The DNA of the CDR3 is TGTGCCAGCAGCCGGGGAGCGGGAGGGATATACAATGAGCAGTTCTTC.

The gene calls are TRBV5-1 and TRBJ2-5; perhaps TRBD2 as D (6 bases). Germline CDR1 SGHRS, CDR2 YFSETQ. Between the trimmed V and J ends, which lost 2 bases and 2 bases, there was a span of 13 bases. The CDR3 length is 15 residues. CDR3 sequence: CASSLTGTLQETQYF. Here the CDR3 DNA reads TGCGCCAGCAGCTTAACCGGGACTCTACAAGAGACCCAGTACTTC. The full variable domain, rest sourced from reference TRBV5-1 and TRBJ2-5, is KAGVTQTPRYLIKTRGQQVTLSCSPISGHRSVSWYQQTPGQGLQFLFEYFSETQRNKGNFPGRFSGRQFSNSRSEMNVSTLELGDSALYLCASSLTGTLQETQYFGPGTRLLVL.

Only one count was recorded for this clone. The J gene is TRBJ2-3, the V gene TRBV28; D is undetermined. This CDR3 is built from 14 residues. V was shortened by 4 bases and J by 3 bases, with 11 bases between the two germline ends. The germline V gene has CDR1 MDHEN and CDR2 SYDVKM. CDR3 residues: CASSWENETDTQYF. For the CDR3, the DNA is TGTGCCAGCAGTTGGGAAAATGAGACAGATACGCAGTATTTT.

A word on this clone: Lacking the conserved final phenylalanine or tryptophan, this CDR3 likely reflects a read error. Because the CDR3's place on the DNA is in doubt, the DNA is left out and the CDR3 is given as listed by TCRdb. This chain connects TRBV15 to TRBJ1-2. CDR1 is LNHNV and CDR2 is YYDKDF in the germline V gene (reference sequence). The CDR3 has 14 residues if both end residues are counted. CDR3 residues: CATSRDHGRRSKEI.

The CDR3 spells CASSASPTGELFF. CDR3 DNA sequence: TGTGCCAGCAGTGCCAGTCCCACCGGGGAGCTGTTTTTT. V and J are TRBV2 and TRBJ2-2; no definite D call. Trimming removed 4 bases at V and 4 bases at J, with 7 bases between. CDR1 SNHLY and CDR2 FYNNEI come from the germline V gene. This CDR3 is built from 13 residues.

The rearrangement joins TRBV19 to TRBJ1-3, with D maybe TRBD1 (6 bases). This CDR3 spans 16 amino acids. The germline V and J ends were trimmed by 9 bases and 0 bases, with 18 bases remaining between them. Looked up from germline, CDR1 is LNHDA and CDR2 is SQIVND (reference sequence). Written as DNA, the CDR3 is TGTGCCAGCCGCTACAGGGCCCTGGGCTCTGGAAACACCATATATTTT. It specifies CASRYRALGSGNTIYF.

The J gene is TRBJ2-2, the V gene TRBV18, with D possibly matching TRBD1 (5 bases). The germline CDR1 and CDR2 sequences are KGHSH and LQKENI. V was clipped by 7 bases and J by 6 bases, with 15 bases between them. The CDR3 is made up of 14 amino acids. CDR3 sequence: CASFWQGMAGELFF. The CDR3 coding sequence is TGTGCCAGCTTCTGGCAGGGCATGGCCGGGGAGCTGTTTTTT.

This chain joins TRBV6-5 and TRBJ1-3; D is uncertain. This CDR3 has 16 amino acids. The V gene's germline CDR1 is MNHEY and CDR2 SVGAGI. V was shortened by 0 bases and J by 0 bases, with 9 bases between the two germline ends. The CDR3 DNA is TGTGCCAGCAGTTACTCAGCAGGAGTCTCTGGAAACACCATATATTTT. Amino acids: CASSYSAGVSGNTIYF.

This clone was counted at least ten times. The rearrangement joins TRBV10-1 to TRBJ2-7, with 7 bases matching TRBD2. From germline, CDR1 is WNHNN and CDR2 SYGVQD (reference sequence). This CDR3 contains 16 residues. V trimming: 5 bases; J trimming: 4 bases; junction bases outside the gene matches: 14. As DNA, the CDR3 is TGCGCCAGCAGTAGAGCCGGGGCTAGCGGAATTTACGAGCAGTACTTC. Translation: CASSRAGASGIYEQYF.

The chain joins TRBV23-1 to TRBJ2-1; a possible D gene is TRBD1 (6 bases). TRBV23-1 is known as an ORF, though its function is uncertain. V lost 8 bases and J lost 8, with 31 bases in between. This CDR3 contains 18 residues. CDR3 in amino acids: CASPNHFIRQDGGDEQFF. The CDR3 region has the DNA TGCGCCAGCCCCAATCATTTCATCCGACAGGATGGCGGAGATGAGCAGTTCTTC.

The J gene is TRBJ2-7, the V gene TRBV5-4; TRBD1 might be the D (6 bases). Deletions cut 3 bases from V and 5 bases from J, with 15 bases between. The CDR3 contains 14 residues. The germline V gene encodes CDR1 SGHNT and CDR2 YYREEE (reference sequence). CDR3 amino acids: CASSYGRTAHEQYF. In DNA, the CDR3 is TGTGCCAGCAGCTACGGACGGACAGCCCACGAGCAGTACTTC.

The chain is built from TRBV19 and TRBJ1-4; possible D gene TRBD1, 5 bases. Trimming removed 6 bases from V and 5 bases from J, with 16 bases in between. The CDR3 totals 15 residues. The germline CDR1 and CDR2 sequences are LNHDA and SQIVND (reference sequence). The CDR3 reads CASSDFGGGNEKLFF. In DNA form, the CDR3 reads TGTGCCAGTAGCGACTTCGGTGGGGGAAATGAAAAACTGTTTTTT.

This clone was seen a handful of times. The V call is TRBV9, the J call TRBJ2-2; 10 bases fit TRBD1. After removal of 0 bases from V and 10 bases from J, the junction contained 12 bases not matched to a gene. The CDR3 extends over 17 amino acids. Germline CDR1 is SGDLS and CDR2 is YYNGEE. For the CDR3, the DNA is TGTGCCAGCAGCGTAGGAATTCATGGACAGGGGGAGGTGGAGCTGTTTTTT. Translating it yields CASSVGIHGQGEVELFF.

This chain uses TRBV13 with TRBJ2-1; 10 positions agree with TRBD2. The CDR3 consists of 12 residues. The junction had 1 base not matched to a gene; V was cut back by 5 bases and J by 9 bases. Germline lookup yields CDR1 PRHDT and CDR2 FYEKMQ (reference sequence). The chain's CDR3 is CASSASGGEQFF. As DNA, the CDR3 is TGTGCCAGCAGCGCTAGCGGGGGTGAGCAGTTCTTC.

J is TRBJ2-4 and V is TRBV5-8; D is unclear. This CDR3 contains 16 residues. CDR1 SGHTS and CDR2 YDEGEE come from the germline V gene. V lost 3 bases and J lost 0, with 13 bases in between. CDR3 residues: CASSSYLDLAKNIQYF. The CDR3 DNA sequence: TGTGCCAGCAGCTCTTATTTGGATCTAGCCAAAAACATTCAGTACTTC.

The chain uses TRBV28 and TRBJ2-1, with a weak D call TRBD2 (6 bases). V shed 3 bases and J shed 3 bases, with 15 bases lying between them. This CDR3 spans 16 amino acids. Germline CDR1 and CDR2: MDHEN and SYDVKM. The DNA for the CDR3 is TGTGCCAGCAGTTTGGCTCCCGGGAGTGGCTACAATGAGCAGTTCTTC. Amino acid sequence: CASSLAPGSGYNEQFF.

The chain recombines TRBV29-1 with TRBJ1-1; maybe TRBD1 (6 bases). V lost 5 bases to trimming and J lost 7 bases, with 17 bases between them. This CDR3 has 13 residues. CDR1 is SQVTM, CDR2 ANQGSEA, per germline. The CDR3 loop is CSVTSRGSGEAFF. The CDR3 DNA is TGCAGCGTTACCAGCAGGGGTTCGGGTGAAGCTTTCTTT.

In this sample, this clone is medium-sized. The chain recombines TRBV9 with TRBJ1-5, with D uncertain. V was shortened by 0 bases and J by 5 bases, with 3 bases between the two germline ends. The CDR3 consists of 12 residues. From germline, CDR1 is SGDLS and CDR2 YYNGEE. CDR3 in amino acids: CASSVGDQPQHF. The CDR3 bases are TGTGCCAGCAGCGTAGGGGATCAGCCCCAGCATTTT.

The chain has TRBV9 and TRBJ1-3; D gene ambiguous. Trimming pared 4 bases from V and 0 bases from J, leaving 11 bases between. Germline loops: CDR1 SGDLS, CDR2 YYNGEE. The CDR3 runs to 15 residues. For the CDR3, the DNA is TGTGCCAGCAGCCCCTGGGGAGCCTCTGGAAACACCATATATTTT. Its translation: CASSPWGASGNTIYF.

This clone has a handful of counts. The chain has TRBV27 and TRBJ2-7; D perhaps matches TRBD2 (6 bases). CDR3 length: 14 residues. Germline V CDR1 and CDR2: MNHEY, SMNVEV (reference sequence). Trimming removed 3 bases at V and 4 bases at J, with 13 bases between. The CDR3 is CASSFGGAQYEQYF. As DNA, the CDR3 is TGTGCCAGCAGTTTTGGAGGGGCCCAATACGAGCAGTACTTC.

This clone was detected once. The chain combines TRBV27 with TRBJ1-1, with 10 nucleotides matching TRBD1. Trimming cost V 5 bases and J 10 bases; bases outside gene matches: 4. Germline loops: CDR1 MNHEY, CDR2 SMNVEV (reference sequence). The CDR3 is 12 residues long. DNA for the CDR3: TGTGCCAGCAGTAGACAGGGGGCTCTAGCTTTCTTT. It specifies CASSRQGALAFF.

V and J are TRBV5-1 and TRBJ1-3; 7 bases are shared with TRBD1. CDR1 SGHRS and CDR2 YFSETQ come from the germline V gene. The CDR3 totals 15 residues. With V trimmed by 0 bases and J by 2 bases, 2 bases remained unmatched. CDR3 nucleotides: TGCGCCAGCAGCTTGGACACAGGGGCTGGAAACACCATATATTTT. Translated, it gives CASSLDTGAGNTIYF.